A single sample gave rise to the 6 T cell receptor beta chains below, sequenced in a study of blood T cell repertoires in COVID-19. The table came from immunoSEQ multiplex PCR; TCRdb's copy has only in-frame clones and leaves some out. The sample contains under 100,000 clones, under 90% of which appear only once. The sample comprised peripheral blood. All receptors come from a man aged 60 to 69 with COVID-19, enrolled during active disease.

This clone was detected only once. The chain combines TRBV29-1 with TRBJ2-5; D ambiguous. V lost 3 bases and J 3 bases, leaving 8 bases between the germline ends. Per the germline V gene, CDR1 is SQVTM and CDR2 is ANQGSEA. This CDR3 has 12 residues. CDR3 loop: CSVDRGEETQYF. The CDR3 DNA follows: TGCAGCGTTGATAGAGGAGAAGAGACCCAGTACTTC.

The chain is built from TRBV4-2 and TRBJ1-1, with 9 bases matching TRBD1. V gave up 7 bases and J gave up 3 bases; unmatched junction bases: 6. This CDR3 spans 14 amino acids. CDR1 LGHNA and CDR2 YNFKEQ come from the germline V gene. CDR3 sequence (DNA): TGTGCCAGCACCAGGGACAGGGAGGACACTGAAGCTTTCTTT. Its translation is CASTRDREDTEAFF.

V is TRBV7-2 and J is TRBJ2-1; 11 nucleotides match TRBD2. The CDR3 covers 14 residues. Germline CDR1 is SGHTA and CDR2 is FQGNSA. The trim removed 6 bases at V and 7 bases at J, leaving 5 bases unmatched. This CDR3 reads CASRKLAGVNEQFF. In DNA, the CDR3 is TGTGCCAGCAGGAAACTAGCGGGAGTTAATGAGCAGTTCTTC.

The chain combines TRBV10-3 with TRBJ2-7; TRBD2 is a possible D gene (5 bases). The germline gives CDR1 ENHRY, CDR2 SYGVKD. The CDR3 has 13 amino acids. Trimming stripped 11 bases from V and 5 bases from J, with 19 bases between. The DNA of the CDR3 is TGTGCCGTCAATGGAGGTAGATCTGACGAGCAGTACTTC. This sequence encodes CAVNGGRSDEQYF.

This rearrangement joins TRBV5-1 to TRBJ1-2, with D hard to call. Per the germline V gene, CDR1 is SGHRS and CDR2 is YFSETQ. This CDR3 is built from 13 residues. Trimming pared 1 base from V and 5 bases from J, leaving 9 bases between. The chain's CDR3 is CASSLSQDYGYTF. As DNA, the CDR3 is TGCGCCAGCAGCTTGAGTCAGGATTATGGCTACACCTTC.

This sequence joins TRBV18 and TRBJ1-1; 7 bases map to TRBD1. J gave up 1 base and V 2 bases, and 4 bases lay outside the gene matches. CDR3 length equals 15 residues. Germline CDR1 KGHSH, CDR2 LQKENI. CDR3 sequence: CASSPGTAKNTEAFF. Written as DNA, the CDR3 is TGTGCCAGCTCACCAGGGACAGCGAAGAACACTGAAGCTTTCTTT. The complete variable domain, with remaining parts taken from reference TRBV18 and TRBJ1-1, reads NAGVMQNPRHLVRRRGQEARLRCSPMKGHSHVYWYRQLPEEGLKFMVYLQKENIIDESGMPKERFSAEFPKEGPSILRIQQVVRGDSAAYFCASSPGTAKNTEAFFGQGTRLTVV.